The clone carrying this T cell receptor beta chain has only a few counts. Its antigen is currently unknown. The data were taken from a study of response to subunit inactivated influenza vaccine. Overall study findings and caveats: Authors suggested seasonal influenza vaccinations each recruit few new T cells.

The V end was cut by 4 bases, the J end by 0 bases, with 12 bases between. The CDR3 totals 15 residues. CDR1 is LGHDT, CDR2 YNNKEL, per germline (reference sequence). TCRdb fed the RT-PCR reads into MiXCR, producing one record per CDR3 protein. Found here are about 540,000 distinct CDR3 sequences, approximately 20% of them singletons; the top ten hold 2.5% to 3%. The same sample was also used in a study of T cells expressing NK-cell markers. As that report states: The cDNA for TCR beta came from 5'RACE template switching with UMIs. The sequencing cohort of eight donors included seven HCMV-seropositive individuals and one seronegative individual.

This chain joins TRBV3-1 and TRBJ2-5; no reliable D call. The sequence was obtained from a man aged 50-60 years who received an inactivated influenza vaccine. Here the sequenced sample was CD4+ T cells sorted from PBMCs, taken about 12 days after vaccination. Written as DNA, the CDR3 is TGTGCCAGCAGCCCGAGGAGCCTGTACCAAGAGACCCAGTACTTC. Its translation is CASSPRSLYQETQYF.